Sequencing of this T cell receptor (beta chain) was carried out in a study of blood T cell repertoires in COVID-19. For the study at large: Acute-phase and convalescent COVID-19 samples originated in the United States, Italy and Spain. PBMCs, B-cell-depleted T cells, or T cells provided the cDNA or gDNA that made up the material.

CDR3 length: 14 residues. V lost 0 bases, J lost 6 bases, and 12 bases lay in between. Germline CDR1 reads SGHRS; CDR2 reads YFSETQ. As handled by the study authors: Amplification from reference gene primers served as the basis for estimated nucleated cell counts. The method was immunoSEQ multiplex PCR; TCRdb's version includes in-frame clones alone and lacks a portion of them. That table supplies the V and J calls and clone size; D and trimming were determined from the DNA. The sample has more than 150,000 clones, approximately 87% seen once; the top ten hold roughly 2.6%. The TCR sequence derives from a man between 35 and 55 years old with active or convalescent COVID-19. This rearrangement joins TRBV5-1 to TRBJ1-1; possible D gene TRBD1, 5 bases. Sequenced input: peripheral blood. CDR3 in amino acids: CASSLAGAGAEAFF. CDR3 in DNA: TGCGCCAGCAGCTTGGCCGGGGCGGGGGCTGAAGCTTTCTTT. Full variable domain (rest looked up from reference TRBV5-1 and TRBJ1-1): KAGVTQTPRYLIKTRGQQVTLSCSPISGHRSVSWYQQTPGQGLQFLFEYFSETQRNKGNFPGRFSGRQFSNSRSEMNVSTLELGDSALYLCASSLAGAGAEAFFGQGTRLTVV.